This T cell receptor beta chain was recovered during a study of blood T cell repertoires in COVID-19. Study summary: Nucleic acid was either cDNA or gDNA, and it came from T cells, B-cell-depleted T cells, or PBMCs.

CDR3 length: 15 amino acids. Trimming took 2 bases from V and 3 from J; bases not matched to a gene: 2. Germline V lookup: CDR1 LNHDA, CDR2 SQIVND (reference sequence). Patients in Seattle were enrolled during active infection, then followed longitudinally. Authors' processing steps: Counts of nucleated cells, estimated from reference gene primer amplification, were obtained. Sequenced by immunoSEQ multiplex PCR; TCRdb stores in-frame clones only, minus some. V, J and clone size were drawn from that table, and D and trimming were deduced from the DNA. The sample carries just over 350,000 clones, less than 90% recorded once.

Sequenced input: peripheral blood. This sequence was found in a woman aged 55-70 years with COVID-19, enrolled during active disease. The chain links TRBV19 to TRBJ2-1; 9 nucleotides match TRBD1. The CDR3 is CASSIMTGGYNEQFF. The DNA of the CDR3 is TGTGCCAGTAGTATAATGACAGGGGGCTACAATGAGCAGTTCTTC.